This TCR beta chain appears in the sequencing data of a study of blood T cell repertoires in COVID-19. Method: immunoSEQ multiplex PCR; TCRdb's copy keeps in-frame clones and lacks some. The sample includes 140,000 or so clones, around 87% of them seen just once. Trimming at V came to 3 bases and at J to 6 bases, leaving 11 bases not matched to a gene. The germline V gene encodes CDR1 LNHDA and CDR2 SQIVND (reference sequence). This CDR3 region has 17 residues. The material sequenced was peripheral blood. The chain carries TRBV19 and TRBJ1-5, with 10 bases identical to TRBD1. This clonotype originated in a man aged 50 or older who had recovered from COVID-19. CDR3 sequence reads: CASSIFPTDRGIQPQHF. DNA of the CDR3: TGTGCCAGTAGTATCTTCCCCACGGACAGGGGGATTCAGCCCCAGCATTTT. Full variable domain (rest looked up from reference TRBV19 and TRBJ1-5): DGGITQSPKYLFRKEGQNVTLSCEQNLNHDAMYWYRQDPGQGLRLIYYSQIVNDFQKGDIAEGYSVSREKKESFPLTVTSAQKNPTAFYLCASSIFPTDRGIQPQHFGDGTRLSIL.